The 20 T cell receptor beta chains presented below share a single source sample, sequenced in a study of molecular identifiers for immune sequencing clone quantification. TCRdb reprocessed the PCR reads via MiXCR and lists one record per CDR3 protein. This sample has about 640,000 distinct CDR3 sequences, with less than 20% found just once. The sequenced material came from naive CD8+ T cells from blood, with Jurkat cell RNA spiked in. Stated subset: FACS-sorted CD8+CD4-CCR7+CD45RA+ naive T cells. These receptor sequences come from a human donor in good health. Some libraries in this study had Jurkat cell RNA spiked in.

This clonotype appeared many times. DNA for the CDR3: TGTGCCAGCAGTGAAGGAGGGGGTTGGGGTAATGAAAAACTGTTTTTT. Amino acids: CASSEGGGWGNEKLFF. The chain couples TRBV6-1 to TRBJ1-4; D might be TRBD1 (6 bases). Germline V gene sequence: CDR1 MNHNS, CDR2 SASEGT. The CDR3 is 16 amino acids. Trimming removed 1 base at V and 4 bases at J, with 13 bases between.

Many counts were recorded for this clonotype. The V and J genes are TRBV4-1 and TRBJ1-2; no clear D. Germline V gene lookup returns CDR1 MGHRA and CDR2 YSYEKL. This CDR3 contains 15 residues. Trimming left V 2 bases short and J 4 bases short, with 14 bases between. Here the CDR3 DNA reads TGCGCCAGCAGCCAATGGGAGGGAGGCGGCTATGGCTACACCTTC. Residues: CASSQWEGGGYGYTF.

This clonotype was seen repeatedly, ten times or more. The chain links TRBV28 to TRBJ1-1; TRBD1 agrees at 9 bases. The V and J ends lost 5 bases and 4 bases, in that order; junction bases with no gene match: 11. The germline V gene encodes CDR1 MDHEN and CDR2 SYDVKM. The CDR3 has 16 residues. The CDR3 nucleotides are TGTGCCAGCAGTCCTCCGGGACAGGGAGGGGGCACTGAAGCTTTCTTT. This sequence encodes CASSPPGQGGGTEAFF. The full variable domain, with the rest looked up from reference TRBV28 and TRBJ1-1, is DVKVTQSSRYLVKRTGEKVFLECVQDMDHENMFWYRQDPGLGLRLIYFSYDVKMKEKGDIPEGYSVSREKKERFSLILESASTNQTSMYLCASSPPGQGGGTEAFFGQGTRLTVV.

Ten or more counts support this clonotype. The chain carries TRBV12-3 or TRBV12-4 and TRBJ2-6; D remains ambiguous. CDR3 length: 15 amino acids. V was trimmed by 6 bases and J by 0 bases, leaving 9 bases between them. Here the CDR3 DNA reads TGTGCCAGCAGCCCCCCGGTCTCTGGGGCCAACGTCCTGACTTTC. Translated, it gives CASSPPVSGANVLTF.

This clonotype was detected only a few times. The gene calls are TRBV28 and TRBJ2-7, with 8 bases aligning to TRBD1. V lost 5 bases, J lost 3 bases, and 12 bases stayed unmatched. Germline-derived CDR1 and CDR2 are MDHEN and SYDVKM. This CDR3 is built from 16 residues. The CDR3 nucleotides read TGTGCCAGCAGTCCCTTCAGGGACAGGCCATTCTACGAGCAGTACTTC. As protein: CASSPFRDRPFYEQYF.

This clonotype was recorded at least ten times. V usage is TRBV4-3 and J usage is TRBJ2-1; TRBD2 agrees at 9 bases. Germline trimming cut 3 bases from V and 10 bases from J; bases unmatched to any gene: 13. Germline V gene data show CDR1 as LGHNA and CDR2 as YSLEER. The CDR3 is made up of 16 amino acids. CDR3 region: CASSQDSGGPESEQFF. The CDR3 region has the DNA TGCGCCAGCAGCCAGGATAGCGGGGGACCCGAAAGCGAGCAGTTCTTC.

This clonotype was seen at least ten times. The chain uses TRBV29-1 and TRBJ2-5; D is perhaps TRBD2 (5 bases). In germline, CDR1 is SQVTM, CDR2 ANQGSEA. Trimming removed 4 bases from V and 0 bases from J, with 12 bases in between. The CDR3 is made up of 14 amino acids. The CDR3 here is CSVVDSLYQETQYF. CDR3 nucleotides: TGCAGCGTTGTGGACTCACTGTACCAAGAGACCCAGTACTTC. Drawing the rest from reference TRBV29-1 and TRBJ2-5, the complete variable domain is SAVISQKPSRDICQRGTSLTIQCQVDSQVTMMFWYRQQPGQSLTLIATANQGSEATYESGFVIDKFPISRPNLTFSTLTVSNMSPEDSSIYLCSVVDSLYQETQYFGPGTRLLVL.

This clonotype was recorded many times. The rearrangement links TRBV4-3 to TRBJ2-3; D may be TRBD1 (6 bases). V lost 1 base and J 3 bases, leaving 8 bases between the germline ends. Germline V gene data show CDR1 as LGHNA and CDR2 as YSLEER. The CDR3 is made up of 14 amino acids. CDR3: CASSQVRGTDTQYF. DNA of the CDR3: TGCGCCAGCAGCCAAGTGAGGGGGACAGATACGCAGTATTTT.

This clonotype was found many times. The genes are TRBV7-9 and TRBJ2-5, with 7 bases fitting TRBD1. V was pared by 4 bases and J by 2 bases, with 10 bases of the junction left unmatched. Germline V CDR1 and CDR2: SEHNR, FQNEAQ (reference sequence). CDR3 length equals 16 residues. Written as DNA, the CDR3 is TGTGCCAGCAGCTCCAACCGGGACAGACAACAAGAGACCCAGTACTTC. As protein: CASSSNRDRQQETQYF.

This clonotype appeared many times. This chain uses TRBV6-2 or TRBV6-3 with TRBJ1-1, with 12 bases aligning to TRBD1. V dropped 3 bases and J dropped 0; count of bases not matched to a gene: 8. The length of the CDR3 is 18 residues. Germline assignment: CDR1 MNHEY and CDR2 SVGEGT. The CDR3 loop is CASSYSRDRGRVNTEAFF. CDR3 coding DNA: TGTGCCAGCAGTTATTCCCGGGACAGGGGGCGCGTGAACACTGAAGCTTTCTTT.

This clonotype has a handful of counts. The chain is built from TRBV6-2 or TRBV6-3 and TRBJ2-3; 8 positions match TRBD1. Germline trimming cut 6 bases from V and 3 bases from J; bases unmatched to any gene: 11. CDR3 length: 16 residues. CDR1 and CDR2 (germline): MNHEY, SVGEGT. CDR3 nucleotide sequence: TGTGCCAGCAGCTATCTCGGACAGGGTGTTACAGATACGCAGTATTTT. This sequence encodes CASSYLGQGVTDTQYF.

This clonotype occurred many times. The V call is TRBV12-3 or TRBV12-4, the J call TRBJ2-3; 11 bases map to TRBD2. This CDR3 is 18 amino acids long. V was pared by 2 bases and J by 4 bases, with 11 bases of the junction left unmatched. The CDR3 region is CASSLRWETSGVADTQYF. CDR3 DNA sequence: TGTGCCAGCAGTTTAAGGTGGGAGACTAGCGGGGTCGCAGATACGCAGTATTTT.

The rearrangement joins TRBV2 to TRBJ2-3; the D gene is possibly TRBD2 (7 bases). With 7 bases removed from V and 2 bases from J, the gap between germline ends came to 19 bases. The CDR3 length is 16 residues. Germline V gene lookup returns CDR1 SNHLY and CDR2 FYNNEI. CDR3 in amino acids: CASTTPGGGATDTQYF. Written as DNA, the CDR3 is TGTGCCAGCACCACCCCGGGGGGCGGGGCCACAGATACGCAGTATTTT.

This clonotype was seen at least ten times. The chain couples TRBV4-1 to TRBJ2-7, with TRBD1 matching over 7 bases. Germline CDR1 MGHRA, CDR2 YSYEKL. This CDR3 is built from 15 residues. The J segment lost 3 bases and the V segment lost 4 bases, leaving 9 bases of the junction unmatched. The CDR3 nucleotides read TGCGCCAGCAGCCTAGGGACAGCTCCCGTCTACGAGCAGTACTTC. This encodes CASSLGTAPVYEQYF.

Points on this clonotype: A much larger clone lies a single base off, so this may be a read error. The chain is built from TRBV6-5 and TRBJ2-2; the match to TRBD1 covers 8 bases. This CDR3 has 17 amino acids. CDR1 MNHEY and CDR2 SVGAGI come from the germline V gene. CDR3 protein: CASSYKDRVVGTGELVF. The CDR3 region has the DNA TGTGCCAGCAGTTATAAGGACAGGGTCGTTGGCACCGGGGAGCTGGTTTTT.

The rearrangement uses TRBV6-2 or TRBV6-3 and TRBJ2-1; a weak D match, TRBD2 (6 bases). The CDR3 runs to 11 residues. Trimming removed 7 bases from V and 10 bases from J, with 11 bases in between. The V gene's germline CDR1 is MNHEY and CDR2 SVGEGT. CDR3 coding DNA: TGTGCCAGCACCGGGGGTCCCGAGCAGTTCTTC. It is translated as CASTGGPEQFF.

V and J are TRBV18 and TRBJ2-3, with TRBD2 matching over 7 bases. This CDR3 is built from 21 residues. V was pared by 2 bases and J by 8 bases, with 28 bases of the junction left unmatched. In germline, CDR1 is KGHSH, CDR2 LQKENI. CDR3 sequence: CASSPSFPAGSGTDLITTQYF. The CDR3 coding sequence is TGTGCCAGCTCACCATCTTTCCCAGCGGGATCCGGCACGGATCTTATCACTACGCAGTATTTT.

As to this clonotype: This may arise from a read error, as a much more abundant clone is one base away. The genes are TRBV20-1 and TRBJ2-7, with no clear D. From germline, CDR1 is DFQATT and CDR2 SNEGSKA (reference sequence). This CDR3 comprises 11 residues. The CDR3 sequence is CSAKLLYEQCF. CDR3 DNA sequence: TGCAGTGCTAAGCTCCTTTACGAGCAGTGCTTC.

This clonotype was found many times. The chain employs TRBV7-8 and TRBJ1-1, with D tentatively TRBD1 (5 bases). V dropped 3 bases and J dropped 0 bases, with 17 bases sitting between them. This CDR3 region has 17 residues. The germline V gene has CDR1 SGHVS and CDR2 FQNEAQ. CDR3 region: CASSFIPGAAMNTEAFF. The DNA of the CDR3 is TGTGCCAGCAGCTTCATCCCCGGGGCAGCCATGAACACTGAAGCTTTCTTT.

A few counts support this clonotype. The chain links TRBV4-1 to TRBJ1-4; maybe TRBD1 (6 bases). The CDR3 is 15 residues long. The V gene lost 1 base and the J gene lost 7 bases, with 13 bases spanning the gap. In germline, CDR1 is MGHRA, CDR2 YSYEKL. CDR3 in amino acids: CASSQVWDNREKLFF. CDR3 DNA sequence: TGCGCCAGCAGCCAAGTCTGGGACAATCGTGAAAAACTGTTTTTT.